Listed below are T cell receptor beta chains from one sample, sequenced in a study of shared clonotypes between healthy human individuals. Profiling relied on immunoSEQ multiplex PCR, and the TCRdb table lists in-frame clones only, not all of them. The sample yields around 1,900,000 clones, 93% seen once. Input material: naive CD8+ T cells from PBMCs. The receptor set was obtained from a man aged 18 to 35 in good health. Some clones in this sample may be carry-over from other donors' samples. CDR3s include the opening cysteine and the closing phenylalanine or tryptophan. Fields, in order: V gene, CDR3 protein.

>TRBV19
CASSIKGGPNTEAFF
>TRBV28
CASSLTREDNEQFF
>TRBV9
CASSVDSLAGETQYF
>TRBV7-2
CASSLSPGQGTEQYF
>TRBV15
CATSGGQGGRETQYF
>TRBV7-2
CASSLPGFYEQYF
>TRBV29-1
CSVDRGTNEKLFF
>TRBV28
CASSRTGTVDYEQYF
>TRBV4-3
CASSQTFAGGPGEQFF
>TRBV5-1
CASSFDRGSNEQYF
>TRBV5-1
CASSLRSATNEKLFF
>TRBV5-1
CASSSTLTSGGTDTQYF
>TRBV4-3
CASSQDGAGGQETQYF
>TRBV30
CAWSVGAGATDTQYF
>TRBV7-2
CASSLSGMNTEAFF